This record concerns one T cell receptor beta chain sequence. Its antigen is still unknown. Measured with immunoSEQ multiplex PCR; TCRdb has only the in-frame clones, and not every one. Counted here are approximately 640,000 clones, about 90% occurring once; the ten biggest clones make up less than 40%. Researchers reported that CD8 memory united CD45RO+ cells with CCR7-negative CD45RA+ TemRA cells. These data come from a study of shared clonotypes between healthy human individuals. CDR3 length: 16 residues. Trimming cost V 5 bases and J 6 bases, with 22 bases left between them. Germline V CDR1 and CDR2: LGHNT, FRNRAP. Study outcomes and limitations: A handful of donors shared about 5% of their naive CD4 clonotypes.

This chain joins TRBV12-5 and TRBJ1-1; D is undetermined. This TCR was recovered from a man aged 18 to 29 in good health. Some clones in this sample may be carry-over from other donors' samples. Input material: memory CD8+ T cells from PBMCs. The subset here: CD45RO+ cells pooled with CCR7-negative TemRA cells. DNA of the CDR3: TGTGCTAGTGGTCCGCCTGGAAGGGAAAGGATCGCTGAAGCTTTCTTT. It yields the protein CASGPPGRERIAEAFF.